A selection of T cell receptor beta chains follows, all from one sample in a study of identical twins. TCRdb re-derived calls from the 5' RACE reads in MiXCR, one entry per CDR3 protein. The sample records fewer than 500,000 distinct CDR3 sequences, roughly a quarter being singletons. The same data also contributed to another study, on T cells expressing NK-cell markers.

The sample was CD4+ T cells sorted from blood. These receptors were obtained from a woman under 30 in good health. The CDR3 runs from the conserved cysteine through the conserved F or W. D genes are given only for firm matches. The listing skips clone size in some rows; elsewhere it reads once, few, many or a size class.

CSVRRLNYEQYF,TGCAGCGTTCGCCGACTAAACTACGAGCAGTACTTC,.,TRBJ2-7,TRBV29-1,.
CASSDSGREAGELFF,TGCGCCAGCAGCGACAGCGGGAGAGAGGCCGGGGAGCTGTTTTTT,TRBD2,TRBJ2-2,TRBV5-1,few
CAITPGQGKKGYTF,TGTGCCATCACACCGGGACAGGGAAAGAAAGGCTACACCTTC,TRBD1,TRBJ1-2,TRBV10-3,few
CASSSTRTLLYGYTF,TGTGCCAGCAGTTCGACACGGACCCTTCTCTATGGCTACACCTTC,.,TRBJ1-2,TRBV6-5,.
CASSRLSVPGDSYNEQFF,TGTGCCAGCAGCCGGCTTTCAGTTCCGGGAGACTCCTACAATGAGCAGTTCTTC,.,TRBJ2-1,TRBV5-6,.
CSASVGGAGELFF,TGCAGTGCTAGCGTCGGGGGCGCCGGGGAGCTGTTTTTT,.,TRBJ2-2,TRBV20-1,.
CASSLEFAAPSYNEQFF,TGTGCCAGCAGCTTAGAGTTTGCCGCCCCCTCCTACAATGAGCAGTTCTTC,.,TRBJ2-1,TRBV11-2,.
CASSFLGDRGQETQYF,TGCGCCAGCAGTTTTTTGGGGGACAGGGGACAAGAGACCCAGTACTTC,TRBD1,TRBJ2-5,TRBV5-1,.
CASSFSGHSYEQYF,TGTGCCAGCAGTTTTAGCGGGCACTCCTACGAGCAGTACTTC,TRBD2,TRBJ2-7,TRBV6-5,few
CASSASYSNQPQHF,TGTGCCAGCAGCGCATCTTATAGCAATCAGCCCCAGCATTTT,.,TRBJ1-5,TRBV7-9,many
CASILGTPYNEQFF,TGTGCCAGCATTCTGGGGACTCCCTACAATGAGCAGTTCTTC,.,TRBJ2-1,TRBV12-3/TRBV12-4,few
CASSPLGTSGRSEQFF,TGTGCCAGCAGTCCCCTCGGGACTAGCGGGAGAAGTGAGCAGTTCTTC,TRBD2,TRBJ2-1,TRBV6-2/TRBV6-3,few
CASSREQGGPNEQFF,TGCGCCAGCAGTCGTGAGCAAGGGGGGCCCAATGAGCAGTTCTTC,.,TRBJ2-1,TRBV5-1,few
CATIGTRVPGELFF,TGTGCCACCATCGGGACTAGAGTCCCCGGGGAGCTGTTTTTT,TRBD2,TRBJ2-2,TRBV6-1,many
CSGRDSGGAAEQFF,TGCAGCGGTCGGGATAGCGGGGGGGCCGCTGAGCAGTTCTTC,TRBD2,TRBJ2-1,TRBV29-1,.
CASRKGPRDRGTEAFF,TGTGCCAGCAGGAAAGGGCCCCGCGACAGGGGCACTGAAGCTTTCTTT,TRBD1,TRBJ1-1,TRBV11-2,.
CASSGGVLSSYNEQFF,TGCGCCAGCAGCGGTGGGGTATTATCCTCCTACAATGAGCAGTTCTTC,.,TRBJ2-1,TRBV5-1,.
CASRGNQETQYF,TGTGCCAGCAGGGGTAACCAAGAGACCCAGTACTTC,.,TRBJ2-5,TRBV6-5,few
CSVATGTGSPLHF,TGCAGCGTTGCTACAGGGACCGGGTCACCCCTCCACTTT,.,TRBJ1-6,TRBV29-1,few
CASSFGRLLGDEQFF,TGTGCCAGCAGCTTCGGGCGACTTCTGGGAGATGAGCAGTTCTTC,.,TRBJ2-1,TRBV11-2,few
CASSYDRMNTEAFF,TGTGCCAGCAGTTATGACAGGATGAACACTGAAGCTTTCTTT,.,TRBJ1-1,TRBV6-2/TRBV6-3,.
CATSRGTENTQYF,TGTGCCACCAGCAGGGGGACGGAAAATACGCAGTATTTT,.,TRBJ2-3,TRBV15,.
CASIRQVGETQYF,TGTGCCAGCATTCGTCAGGTTGGGGAGACCCAGTACTTC,.,TRBJ2-5,TRBV6-1,.
CSAPGTDLSPLHF,TGCAGTGCTCCCGGGACGGACTTATCACCCCTCCACTTT,.,TRBJ1-6,TRBV20-1,few
CASSHPHTGKRSF,TGTGCCAGCAGCCACCCACATACAGGGAAACGGAGCTTC,.,TRBJ1-2,TRBV3-1,.
CASRSARVGEKETQYF,TGTGCCAGCCGCTCGGCAAGGGTAGGTGAGAAGGAGACCCAGTACTTC,.,TRBJ2-5,TRBV21-1,once
CASSPRDSRSPLHF,TGTGCCAGCAGTCCCCGGGACAGCCGGTCACCCCTCCACTTT,TRBD1,TRBJ1-6,TRBV12-3/TRBV12-4,.
CSAFAVTGGGYEQYF,TGCAGTGCCTTCGCCGTGACAGGGGGCGGCTACGAGCAGTACTTC,TRBD1,TRBJ2-7,TRBV20-1,few
CASSLGPEQETQYF,TGTGCCAGCAGCTTAGGGCCGGAACAAGAGACCCAGTACTTC,.,TRBJ2-5,TRBV7-9,few
CSAVPIAGTEAFF,TGCAGTGCTGTCCCTATAGCGGGCACTGAAGCTTTCTTT,.,TRBJ1-1,TRBV20-1,many
CASSGPGGKRTDTQYF,TGTGCCAGCAGTGGCCCAGGGGGGAAGCGCACAGATACGCAGTATTTT,.,TRBJ2-3,TRBV6-1,.
CSAVRPGLVAKNIQYF,TGCAGTGCCGTACGGCCGGGACTAGTAGCCAAAAACATTCAGTACTTC,TRBD2,TRBJ2-4,TRBV20-1,.
CASSPLGLHEQYF,TGTGCCAGCTCACCGCTGGGACTACACGAGCAGTACTTC,TRBD2,TRBJ2-7,TRBV18,.
CASSLMRGHMNTEAFF,TGTGCCAGCAGCTTAATGAGGGGCCACATGAACACTGAAGCTTTCTTT,.,TRBJ1-1,TRBV5-5,few
CASSPGLAGSSQGGGELFF,TGTGCCAGCAGTCCGGGACTAGCGGGATCTTCCCAGGGAGGCGGGGAGCTGTTTTTT,TRBD2,TRBJ2-2,TRBV12-3/TRBV12-4,few